Shown below are 23 T cell receptor beta chains from a single sample sequenced in a study of T cells after yellow fever vaccination (dated by TCRdb to between 2018 and 2021). The treatment or condition label, read with the paper, signifies: live attenuated yellow fever vaccine strain. To prepare the library, 5' RACE was applied. Sequencing took place on an Illumina NovaSeq 6000. TCRdb took the public reads, trimmed them with fastp at Q25, ran MiXCR for clone calling and kept in-frame beta chains. Under each unique CDR3 protein, matching rows form one entry showing the most common genes and DNA. This sample has about 320,000 distinct CDR3 sequences in its table, and over 3.5% of those were observed once. The ten largest clonotypes hold approximately 19% of the sample. The source material was PBMCs, sampled 15 days after the yellow fever booster vaccination. Receptor source: a man aged 18 to 29 who received the YFV17D yellow fever vaccine.

J is TRBJ2-3 and V is TRBV5-1; no clear D. This CDR3 is built from 14 residues. Per the germline V gene, CDR1 is SGHRS and CDR2 is YFSETQ. Between the trimmed V and J ends, which lost 6 bases and 0 bases, there was a span of 11 bases. Here the CDR3 reads CASNRYISTDTQYF. The CDR3 DNA reads TGCGCCAGCAATCGTTATATTAGCACAGATACGCAGTATTTT.

The V and J genes are TRBV19 and TRBJ1-5; no clear D gene. Germline loops: CDR1 LNHDA, CDR2 SQIVND (reference sequence). This CDR3 spans 13 amino acids. The V end was cut by 5 bases, the J end by 7 bases, with 12 bases between. CDR3 region: CASSDGVRQPQHF. The CDR3 nucleotides are TGTGCCAGTAGTGACGGGGTGAGACAGCCCCAGCATTTT.

This clonotype was picked up many times. This rearrangement joins TRBV12-3 or TRBV12-4 to TRBJ1-6; 7 bases align to TRBD1. V gave up 6 bases and J gave up 9 bases; unmatched junction bases: 8. This CDR3 spans 14 amino acids. The DNA for the CDR3 is TGTGCCAGCAGCCCTCAGGGGGAAAGTTCACCCCTCCACTTT. Protein sequence: CASSPQGESSPLHF.

This chain connects TRBV7-6 to TRBJ2-1; tentative D call: TRBD2 (5 bases). The V gene lost 7 bases and the J gene lost 0 bases, with 16 bases spanning the gap. The CDR3 runs 16 residues. Germline-derived CDR1 and CDR2 are SGHVS and FNYEAQ. DNA for the CDR3: TGTGCCAGCACCGAACTTAGCGTCAGCTCCTACAATGAGCAGTTCTTC. This sequence encodes CASTELSVSSYNEQFF.

In its sample, this clonotype was seen many times. The chain uses TRBV28 and TRBJ2-5, with D hard to call. V gave up 5 bases and J gave up 1 base, with 5 bases separating them. Germline CDR1 reads MDHEN; CDR2 reads SYDVKM. The CDR3 extends over 12 amino acids. CDR3 loop: CASSPIQETQYF. As DNA, the CDR3 is TGTGCCAGCAGTCCAATCCAAGAGACCCAGTACTTC.

This clonotype showed up many times. The rearrangement joins TRBV12-3 or TRBV12-4 to TRBJ1-5; 9 nucleotides line up with TRBD1. V was pared by 6 bases and J by 1 base, with 1 base of the junction left unmatched. The CDR3 totals 14 residues. The CDR3 DNA reads TGTGCCAGCAGCGGGACAGGGAGCAATCAGCCCCAGCATTTT. Its protein is CASSGTGSNQPQHF.

DNA of the CDR3: TGTGCCAGCAGCTTGCAGTTCAATCAGCCCCAGCATTTT. Translated: CASSLQFNQPQHF. The chain employs TRBV5-5 and TRBJ1-5; D is unclear. This CDR3 contains 13 residues. Germline V gene data show CDR1 as SGHKS and CDR2 as YYEKEE (reference sequence). The germline V and J ends were trimmed by 1 base and 3 bases, with 5 bases remaining between them.

V and J are TRBV4-3 and TRBJ1-1; D is unresolved. Germline CDR1 LGHNA, CDR2 YSLEER. Between the trimmed V and J ends, which lost 0 bases and 2 bases, there was a span of 13 bases. CDR3 length equals 16 residues. In DNA form, the CDR3 reads TGCGCCAGCAGCCAAGATCTCGCACGGGGAAACACTGAAGCTTTCTTT. Encoded protein: CASSQDLARGNTEAFF.

The gene calls are TRBV19 and TRBJ2-1, with D uncertain. The CDR3 is 15 residues long. The V end lost 3 bases, the J end lost 1 base, and 10 bases lay between the germline ends. CDR1 LNHDA and CDR2 SQIVND come from the germline V gene (reference sequence). For the CDR3, the DNA is TGTGCCAGTAGTATGGACGTGGGATCCTACAATGAGCAGTTCTTC. Protein: CASSMDVGSYNEQFF.

The genes are TRBV12-3 or TRBV12-4 and TRBJ2-3; D possibly corresponds to TRBD1 (7 bases). Trimming took off 6 bases at V and 8 bases at J, with 21 bases between the two ends. The CDR3 loop spans 15 amino acids. The CDR3 DNA is TGTGCCAGCAGCCTCTCCGGTACAGGGGAGGTTACGCAGTATTTT. Encoded protein: CASSLSGTGEVTQYF.

The gene calls are TRBV12-3 or TRBV12-4 and TRBJ2-7; D might be TRBD1 (5 bases). Trimming shortened V by 3 bases and J by 4 bases, and 13 bases separated the two germline ends. This CDR3 is built from 14 residues. The CDR3 region is CASSFGALGYEQYF. DNA of the CDR3: TGTGCCAGCAGTTTTGGGGCCCTAGGATACGAGCAGTACTTC.

This clonotype was counted ten times or more. The J gene is TRBJ2-1, the V gene TRBV24-1, with D tentatively TRBD2 (6 bases). Germline V gives CDR1 KGHDR, CDR2 SFDVKD. The V end was cut by 3 bases, the J end by 12 bases, with 11 bases between. The CDR3 sequence is 12 residues long. The CDR3 DNA is TGTGCCACCAGTGATGGGAGGAGGTCGCAGTTCTTC. It translates to CATSDGRRSQFF.

This clonotype has only a few counts. The chain joins TRBV6-2 or TRBV6-3 to TRBJ2-7; D may be TRBD1 (5 bases). Trimming pared 6 bases from V and 2 bases from J, leaving 11 bases between. CDR3 size: 13 residues. Germline assignment: CDR1 MNHEY and CDR2 SVGEGT. The CDR3 region has the DNA TGTGCCAGCAGCCAAGACAGTCCCTACGAGCAGTACTTC. Translated, it gives CASSQDSPYEQYF.

This clonotype occurred many times. The chain carries TRBV7-2 and TRBJ2-1; D is ambiguous. The CDR3 covers 14 residues. From germline, CDR1 is SGHTA and CDR2 FQGNSA. The V and J ends lost 4 bases and 4 bases respectively, with 11 bases between them. The CDR3 DNA sequence: TGTGCCAGCAGCTCAGACTTGATTTACAATGAGCAGTTCTTC. Protein: CASSSDLIYNEQFF.

V is TRBV5-6 and J is TRBJ2-5; D is possibly TRBD1 (6 bases). V lost 7 bases and J lost 2, with 18 bases in between. The CDR3 runs to 15 residues. The germline CDR1 and CDR2 sequences are SGHDT and YYEEEE. CDR3 sequence: CASCRDIQGQETQYF. The CDR3 nucleotides read TGTGCCAGCTGCCGGGACATTCAGGGGCAAGAGACCCAGTACTTC.

The chain has TRBV7-2 and TRBJ2-1; D is unclear. The ends were cut back, 8 bases at V and 6 bases at J, with 20 bases in the middle. CDR1 SGHTA and CDR2 FQGNSA come from the germline V gene. The CDR3 runs 15 residues. This chain's CDR3 is CASSRAVSASNEQFF. The CDR3 DNA reads as TGTGCCAGCTCCCGAGCCGTATCGGCTTCCAATGAGCAGTTCTTC.

Regarding this clonotype: A junction end diverges from the germline sequence, so it may reflect a read error. This chain links TRBV7-2 with TRBJ2-5, with TRBD2 matching over 7 bases. The CDR3 has 14 amino acids. Germline CDR1 and CDR2: SGHTA and FQGNSA. Here the CDR3 DNA reads TGTGCCAGCAGCCTAGCGGACCATCAAGAGACCCAGTACTTC. Translated, it gives CASSLADHQETQYF.

The CDR3 protein is CASSLTDMTQYF. Written as DNA, the CDR3 is TGTGCCAGCAGCTTAACGGACATGACCCAGTACTTC. The rearrangement links TRBV7-9 to TRBJ2-5; tentatively, D is TRBD1 (5 bases). Trimming took 2 bases from V and 7 from J, leaving 8 bases between them. The germline V gene has CDR1 SEHNR and CDR2 FQNEAQ (reference sequence). There are 12 residues in the CDR3.

This sequence joins TRBV2 and TRBJ1-1; D uncertain. Germline CDR1 and CDR2: SNHLY and FYNNEI. This CDR3 is built from 14 residues. The V end was cut by 2 bases, the J end by 10 bases, with 17 bases between. In DNA, the CDR3 is TGTGCCAGCAGTGAAAGAGGGAACAAGGCCGGAGCTTTCTTT. Its translation: CASSERGNKAGAFF.

There are a few counts of this clonotype. This chain joins TRBV7-2 and TRBJ1-1; D gene uncertain. The CDR3 has 17 residues. Trimming removed 5 bases from V and 0 bases from J, with 19 bases in between. Germline V gene lookup returns CDR1 SGHTA and CDR2 FQGNSA. The CDR3 is CASSPAPLIVMNTEAFF. CDR3 in DNA: TGTGCCAGCAGCCCCGCCCCCCTGATCGTAATGAACACTGAAGCTTTCTTT.

This clonotype was found a few times. The V call is TRBV6-5, the J call TRBJ2-2; 9 positions agree with TRBD1. This CDR3 is built from 16 residues. V shed 5 bases, J shed 5 bases, and the junction held 9 bases outside the gene matches. Germline values: CDR1 MNHEY, CDR2 SVGAGI. The CDR3 region is CASSRDRVGSTGELFF. CDR3 sequence (DNA): TGTGCCAGCAGTAGGGACAGGGTGGGCTCTACCGGGGAGCTGTTTTTT.

This clonotype was detected ten times or more. The V call is TRBV7-8, the J call TRBJ2-7; D ambiguous. V lost 2 bases to trimming and J lost 3 bases, with 14 bases between them. Germline loops: CDR1 SGHVS, CDR2 FQNEAQ. There are 15 residues in the CDR3. The CDR3 coding sequence is TGTGCCAGCAGCTTAACAGCGTACAGCCTCTACGAGCAGTACGTC. Translated, it gives CASSLTAYSLYEQYV.

Only a few counts were recorded for this clonotype. The CDR3 nucleotides read TGTGCCATCAGTGTACAGGGGGAAGAGACCCAGTACTTC. Amino acid sequence: CAISVQGEETQYF. The V call is TRBV10-3, the J call TRBJ2-5, with 8 positions matching TRBD1. V shed 4 bases and J 3 bases; nucleotides not matched to a gene: 1. CDR3 length: 13 residues. Looked up from germline, CDR1 is ENHRY and CDR2 is SYGVKD.